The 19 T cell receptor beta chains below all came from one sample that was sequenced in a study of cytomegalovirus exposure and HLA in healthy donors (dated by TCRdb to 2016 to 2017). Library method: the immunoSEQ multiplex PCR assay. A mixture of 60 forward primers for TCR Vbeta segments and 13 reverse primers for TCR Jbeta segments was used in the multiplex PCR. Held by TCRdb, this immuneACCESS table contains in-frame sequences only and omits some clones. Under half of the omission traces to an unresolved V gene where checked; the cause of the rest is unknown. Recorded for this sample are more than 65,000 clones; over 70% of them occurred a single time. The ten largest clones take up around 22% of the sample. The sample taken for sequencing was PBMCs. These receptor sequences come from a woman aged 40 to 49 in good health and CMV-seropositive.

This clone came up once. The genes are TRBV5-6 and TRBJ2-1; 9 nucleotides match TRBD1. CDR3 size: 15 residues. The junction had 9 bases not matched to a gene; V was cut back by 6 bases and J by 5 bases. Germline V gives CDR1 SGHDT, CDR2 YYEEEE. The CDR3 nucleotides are TGTGCCAGCATCGTAGGACAGGGGCGGCACAATGAGCAGTTCTTC. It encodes CASIVGQGRHNEQFF.

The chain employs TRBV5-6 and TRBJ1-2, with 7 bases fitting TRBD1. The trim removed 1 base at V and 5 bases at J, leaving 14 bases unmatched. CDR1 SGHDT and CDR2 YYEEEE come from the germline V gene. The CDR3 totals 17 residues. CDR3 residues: CASSLQGGPGTTYGYTF. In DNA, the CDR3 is TGTGCCAGCAGCTTGCAGGGGGGCCCGGGAACCACTTATGGCTACACCTTC.

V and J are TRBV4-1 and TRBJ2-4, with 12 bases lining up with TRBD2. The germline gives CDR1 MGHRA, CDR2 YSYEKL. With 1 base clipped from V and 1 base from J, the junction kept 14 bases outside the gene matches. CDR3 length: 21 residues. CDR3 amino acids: CASSQGISSGGAGAAKNIQYF. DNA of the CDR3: TGCGCCAGCAGCCAAGGGATTTCTAGCGGGGGGGCAGGGGCGGCCAAAAACATTCAGTACTTC.

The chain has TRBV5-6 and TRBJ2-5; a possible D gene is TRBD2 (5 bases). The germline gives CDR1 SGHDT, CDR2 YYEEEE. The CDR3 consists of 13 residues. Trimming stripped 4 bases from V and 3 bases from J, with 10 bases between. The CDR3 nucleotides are TGTGCCAGCAGCCCCGGACTGGAAGAGACCCAGTACTTC. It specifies CASSPGLEETQYF.

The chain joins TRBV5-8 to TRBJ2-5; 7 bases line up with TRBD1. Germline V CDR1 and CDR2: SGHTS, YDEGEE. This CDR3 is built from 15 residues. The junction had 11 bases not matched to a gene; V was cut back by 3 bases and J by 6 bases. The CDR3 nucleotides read TGTGCCAGCAGCTCTGGAACAGGGGCTTTGAAGACCCAGTACTTC. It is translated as CASSSGTGALKTQYF.

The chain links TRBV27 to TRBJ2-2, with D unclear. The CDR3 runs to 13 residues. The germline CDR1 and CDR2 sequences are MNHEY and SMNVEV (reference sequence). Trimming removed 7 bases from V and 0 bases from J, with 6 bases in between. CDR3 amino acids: CASKRANTGELFF. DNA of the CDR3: TGTGCCAGCAAGAGAGCGAACACCGGGGAGCTGTTTTTT.

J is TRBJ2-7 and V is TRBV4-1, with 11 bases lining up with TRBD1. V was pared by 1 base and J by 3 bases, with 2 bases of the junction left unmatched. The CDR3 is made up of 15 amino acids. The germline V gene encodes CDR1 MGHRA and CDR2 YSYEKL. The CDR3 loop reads CASSQAGTGGYEQYF. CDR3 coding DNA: TGCGCCAGCAGCCAAGCCGGGACAGGGGGCTACGAGCAGTACTTC.

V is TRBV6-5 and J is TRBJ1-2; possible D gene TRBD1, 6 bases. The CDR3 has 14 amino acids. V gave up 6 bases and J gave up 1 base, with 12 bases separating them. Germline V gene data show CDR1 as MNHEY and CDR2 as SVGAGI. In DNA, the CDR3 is TGTGCCAGCAGAATCGACAGGATTAACTATGGCTACACCTTC. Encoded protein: CASRIDRINYGYTF.

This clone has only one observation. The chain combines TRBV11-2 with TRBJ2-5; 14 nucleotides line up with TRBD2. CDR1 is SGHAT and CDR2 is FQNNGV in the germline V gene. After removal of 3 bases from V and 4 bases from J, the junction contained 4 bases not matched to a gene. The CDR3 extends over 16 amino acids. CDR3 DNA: TGTGCCAGCAGCTTTCAGACTAGCGGGAGGGCAGAGACCCAGTACTTC. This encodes CASSFQTSGRAETQYF.

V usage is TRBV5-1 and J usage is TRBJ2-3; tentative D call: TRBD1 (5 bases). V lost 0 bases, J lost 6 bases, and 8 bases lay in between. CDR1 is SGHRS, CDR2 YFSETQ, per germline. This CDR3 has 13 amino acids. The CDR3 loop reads CASSLEGWDTQYF. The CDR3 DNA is TGCGCCAGCAGCTTGGAGGGGTGGGATACGCAGTATTTT.

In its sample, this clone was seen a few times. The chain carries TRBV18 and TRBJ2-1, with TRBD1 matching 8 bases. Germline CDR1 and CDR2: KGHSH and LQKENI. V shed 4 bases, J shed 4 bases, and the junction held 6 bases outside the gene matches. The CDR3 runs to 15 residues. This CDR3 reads CASSLGQGIYNEQFF. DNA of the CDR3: TGTGCCAGCTCACTCGGACAGGGCATTTACAATGAGCAGTTCTTC.

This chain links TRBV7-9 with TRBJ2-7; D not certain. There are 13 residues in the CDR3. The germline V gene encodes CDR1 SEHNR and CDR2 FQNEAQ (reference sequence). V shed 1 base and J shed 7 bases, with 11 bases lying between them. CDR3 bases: TGTGCCAGCAGCTTAGTTTCCTCTTCTGAGCAGTACTTC. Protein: CASSLVSSSEQYF.

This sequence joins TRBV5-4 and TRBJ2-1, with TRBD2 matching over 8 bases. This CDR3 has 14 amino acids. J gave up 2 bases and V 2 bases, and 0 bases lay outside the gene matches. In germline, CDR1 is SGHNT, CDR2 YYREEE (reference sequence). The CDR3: CASSLAGAYNEQFF. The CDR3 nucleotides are TGTGCCAGCAGCTTAGCGGGGGCCTACAATGAGCAGTTCTTC.

The CDR3: CASSPTRIAGGSYNEQFF. The DNA for the CDR3 is TGTGCCAGCAGCCCGACGCGTATAGCGGGGGGGTCCTACAATGAGCAGTTCTTC. The V call is TRBV5-8, the J call TRBJ2-1, with TRBD2 matching 11 bases. The CDR3 is made up of 18 amino acids. V gave up 4 bases and J gave up 1 base; unmatched junction bases: 10. Germline V gene lookup returns CDR1 SGHTS and CDR2 YDEGEE.

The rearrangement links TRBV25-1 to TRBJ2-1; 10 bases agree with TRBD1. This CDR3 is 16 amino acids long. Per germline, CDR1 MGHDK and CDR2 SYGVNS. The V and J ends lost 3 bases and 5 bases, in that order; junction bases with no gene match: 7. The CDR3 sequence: CASSDWGQGLNNEQFF. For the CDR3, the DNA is TGTGCCAGCAGTGACTGGGGACAGGGGTTGAACAATGAGCAGTTCTTC.

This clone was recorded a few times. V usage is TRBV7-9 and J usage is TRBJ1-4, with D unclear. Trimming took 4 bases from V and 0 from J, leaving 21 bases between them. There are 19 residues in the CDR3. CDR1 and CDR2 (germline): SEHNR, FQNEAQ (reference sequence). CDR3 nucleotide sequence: TGTGCCAGCAGCTCACCGCACTTGGGCCGACCCTCAACTAATGAAAAACTGTTTTTT. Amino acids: CASSSPHLGRPSTNEKLFF. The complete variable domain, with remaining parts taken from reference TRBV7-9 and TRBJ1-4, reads DTGVSQNPRHKITKRGQNVTFRCDPISEHNRLYWYRQTLGQGPEFLTYFQNEAQLEKSRLLSDRFSAERPKGSFSTLEIQRTEQGDSAMYLCASSSPHLGRPSTNEKLFFGSGTQLSVL.

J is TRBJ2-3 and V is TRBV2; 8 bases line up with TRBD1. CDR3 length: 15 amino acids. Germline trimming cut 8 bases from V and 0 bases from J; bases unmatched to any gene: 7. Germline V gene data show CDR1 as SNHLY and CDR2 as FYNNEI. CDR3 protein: CASSRQGTSTDTQYF. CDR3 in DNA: TGTGCCAGCTCCCGACAGGGGACTAGCACAGATACGCAGTATTTT.

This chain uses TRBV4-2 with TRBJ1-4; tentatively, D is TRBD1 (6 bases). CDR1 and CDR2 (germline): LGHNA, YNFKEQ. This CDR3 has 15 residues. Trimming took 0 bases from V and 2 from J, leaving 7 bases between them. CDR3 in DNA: TGTGCCAGCAGCCAAGATAGGGGGACTAATGAAAAACTGTTTTTT. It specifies CASSQDRGTNEKLFF.

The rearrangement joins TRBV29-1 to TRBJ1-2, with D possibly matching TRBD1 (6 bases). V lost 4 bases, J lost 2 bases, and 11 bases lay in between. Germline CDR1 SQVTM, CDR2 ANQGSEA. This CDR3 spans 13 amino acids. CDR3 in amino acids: CSVVGGVNYGYTF. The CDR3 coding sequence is TGCAGCGTTGTAGGGGGGGTCAACTATGGCTACACCTTC.